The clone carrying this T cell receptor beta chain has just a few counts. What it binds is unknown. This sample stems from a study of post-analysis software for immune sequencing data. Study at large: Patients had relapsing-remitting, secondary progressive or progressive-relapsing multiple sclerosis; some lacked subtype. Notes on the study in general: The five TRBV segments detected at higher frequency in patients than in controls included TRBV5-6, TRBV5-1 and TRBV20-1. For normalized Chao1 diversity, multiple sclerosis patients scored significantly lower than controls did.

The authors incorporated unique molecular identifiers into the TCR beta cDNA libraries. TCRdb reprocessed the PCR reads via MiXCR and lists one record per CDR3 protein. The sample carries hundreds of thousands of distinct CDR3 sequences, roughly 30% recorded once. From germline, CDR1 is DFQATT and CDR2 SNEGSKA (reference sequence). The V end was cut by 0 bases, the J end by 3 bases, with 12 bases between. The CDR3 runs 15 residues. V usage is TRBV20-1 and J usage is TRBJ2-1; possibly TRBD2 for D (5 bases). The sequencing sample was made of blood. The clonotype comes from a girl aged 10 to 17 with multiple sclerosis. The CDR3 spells CSARDTGIGYNEQFF. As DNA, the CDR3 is TGCAGTGCTAGAGATACGGGAATTGGCTACAATGAGCAGTTCTTC.